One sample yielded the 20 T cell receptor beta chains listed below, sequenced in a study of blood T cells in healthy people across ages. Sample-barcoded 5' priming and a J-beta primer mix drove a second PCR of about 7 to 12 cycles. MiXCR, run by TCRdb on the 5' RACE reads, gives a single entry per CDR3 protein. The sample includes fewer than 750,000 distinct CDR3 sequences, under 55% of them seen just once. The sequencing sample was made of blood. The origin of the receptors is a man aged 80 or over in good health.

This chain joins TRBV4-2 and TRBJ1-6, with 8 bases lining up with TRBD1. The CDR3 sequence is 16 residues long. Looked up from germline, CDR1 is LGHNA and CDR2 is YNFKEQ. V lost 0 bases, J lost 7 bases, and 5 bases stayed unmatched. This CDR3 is CASSQDTQGANSPLHF. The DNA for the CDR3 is TGTGCCAGCAGCCAAGATACGCAGGGGGCGAATTCACCCCTCCACTTT.

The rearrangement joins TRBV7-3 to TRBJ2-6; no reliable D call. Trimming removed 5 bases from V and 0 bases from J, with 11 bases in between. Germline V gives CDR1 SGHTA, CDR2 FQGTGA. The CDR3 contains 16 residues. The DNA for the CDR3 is TGTGCCAGCAGCCGCCTACATAGCTCTGGGGCCAACGTCCTGACTTTC. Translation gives CASSRLHSSGANVLTF.

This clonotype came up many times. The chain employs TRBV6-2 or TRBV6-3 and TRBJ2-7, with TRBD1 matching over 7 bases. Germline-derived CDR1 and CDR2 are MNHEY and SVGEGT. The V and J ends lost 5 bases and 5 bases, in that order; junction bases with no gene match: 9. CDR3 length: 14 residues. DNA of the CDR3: TGTGCCAGCAGTGCCCCGGGACAGTGGAACGAGCAGTACTTC. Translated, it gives CASSAPGQWNEQYF.

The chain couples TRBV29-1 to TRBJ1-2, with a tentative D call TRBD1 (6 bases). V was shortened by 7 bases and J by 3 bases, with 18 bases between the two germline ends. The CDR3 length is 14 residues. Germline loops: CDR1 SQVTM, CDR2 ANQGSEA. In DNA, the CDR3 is TGCAGCGACCAGGGGCTTGATGCGGACTATGGCTACACCTTC. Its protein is CSDQGLDADYGYTF.

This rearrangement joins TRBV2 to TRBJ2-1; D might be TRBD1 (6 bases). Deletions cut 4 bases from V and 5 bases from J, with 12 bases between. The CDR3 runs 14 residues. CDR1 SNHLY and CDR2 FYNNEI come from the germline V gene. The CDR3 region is CASSATGSHNEQFF. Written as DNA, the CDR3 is TGTGCCAGCAGTGCGACAGGTTCCCACAATGAGCAGTTCTTC.

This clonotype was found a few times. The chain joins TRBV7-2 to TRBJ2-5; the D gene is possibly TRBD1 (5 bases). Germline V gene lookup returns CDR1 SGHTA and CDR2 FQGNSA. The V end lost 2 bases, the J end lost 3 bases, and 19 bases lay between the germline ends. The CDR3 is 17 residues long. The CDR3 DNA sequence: TGTGCCAGCAGCTTAAACCCCTCCCGGGTAGGGGAAGAGACCCAGTACTTC. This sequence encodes CASSLNPSRVGEETQYF.

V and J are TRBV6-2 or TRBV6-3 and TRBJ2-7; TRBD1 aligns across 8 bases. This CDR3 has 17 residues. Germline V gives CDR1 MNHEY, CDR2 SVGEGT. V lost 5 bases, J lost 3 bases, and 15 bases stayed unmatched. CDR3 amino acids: CASSLPPWTGKVYEQYF. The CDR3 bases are TGTGCCAGCAGTCTTCCCCCCTGGACAGGGAAGGTCTACGAGCAGTACTTC.

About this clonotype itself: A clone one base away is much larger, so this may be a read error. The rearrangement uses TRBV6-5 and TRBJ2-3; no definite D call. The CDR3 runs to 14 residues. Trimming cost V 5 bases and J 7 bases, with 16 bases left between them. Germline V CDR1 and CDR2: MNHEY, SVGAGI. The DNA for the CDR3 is TGTGCCAGCAGTAAAGCGAGACCCGCAAATACGCAGTATTTT. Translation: CASSKARPANTQYF.

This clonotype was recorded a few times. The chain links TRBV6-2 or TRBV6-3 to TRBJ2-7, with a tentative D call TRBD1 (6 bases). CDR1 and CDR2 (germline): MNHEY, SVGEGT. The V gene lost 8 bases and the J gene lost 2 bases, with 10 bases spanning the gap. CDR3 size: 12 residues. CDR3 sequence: CASARGTYEQYF. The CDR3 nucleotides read TGTGCCAGCGCCAGGGGCACCTACGAGCAGTACTTC.

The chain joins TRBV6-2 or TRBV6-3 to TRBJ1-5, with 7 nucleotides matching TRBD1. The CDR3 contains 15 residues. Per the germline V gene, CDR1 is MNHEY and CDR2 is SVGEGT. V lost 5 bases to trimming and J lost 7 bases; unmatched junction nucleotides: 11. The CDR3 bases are TGTGCCAGCAGTGACCCTACAGGGGCCTCCCAGCCCCAGCATTTT. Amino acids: CASSDPTGASQPQHF.

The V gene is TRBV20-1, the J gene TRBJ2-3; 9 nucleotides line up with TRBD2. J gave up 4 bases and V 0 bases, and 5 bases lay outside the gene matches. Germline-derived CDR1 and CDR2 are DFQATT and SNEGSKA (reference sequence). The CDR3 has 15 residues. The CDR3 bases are TGCAGTGCTAGAGAGGGCGGGGGGGCCCCAGATACGCAGTATTTT. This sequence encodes CSAREGGGAPDTQYF.

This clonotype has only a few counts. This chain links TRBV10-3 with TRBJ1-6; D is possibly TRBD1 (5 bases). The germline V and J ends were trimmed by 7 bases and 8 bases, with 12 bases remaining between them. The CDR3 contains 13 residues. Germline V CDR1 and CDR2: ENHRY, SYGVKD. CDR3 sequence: CAIKEGGDSPLHF. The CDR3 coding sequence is TGTGCCATCAAAGAGGGAGGGGATTCACCCCTCCACTTT.

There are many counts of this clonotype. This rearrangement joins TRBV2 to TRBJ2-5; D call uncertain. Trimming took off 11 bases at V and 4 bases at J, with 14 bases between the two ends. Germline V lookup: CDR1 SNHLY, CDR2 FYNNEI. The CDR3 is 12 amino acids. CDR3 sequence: CASAQEGETQYF. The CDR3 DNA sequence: TGTGCCTCCGCGCAGGAAGGAGAGACCCAGTACTTC. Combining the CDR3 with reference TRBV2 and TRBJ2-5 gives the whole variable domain EPEVTQTPSHQVTQMGQEVILRCVPISNHLYFYWYRQILGQKVEFLVSFYNNEISEKSEIFDDQFSVERPDGSNFTLKIRSTKLEDSAMYFCASAQEGETQYFGPGTRLLVL.

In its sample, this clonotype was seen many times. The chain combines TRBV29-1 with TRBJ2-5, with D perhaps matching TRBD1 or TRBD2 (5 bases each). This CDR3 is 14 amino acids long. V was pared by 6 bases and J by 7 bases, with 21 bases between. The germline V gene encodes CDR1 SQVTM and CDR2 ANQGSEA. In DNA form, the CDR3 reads TGCAGCGTATCAGGGACGGCCGGGCGAGGGACCCAGTACTTC. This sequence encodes CSVSGTAGRGTQYF.

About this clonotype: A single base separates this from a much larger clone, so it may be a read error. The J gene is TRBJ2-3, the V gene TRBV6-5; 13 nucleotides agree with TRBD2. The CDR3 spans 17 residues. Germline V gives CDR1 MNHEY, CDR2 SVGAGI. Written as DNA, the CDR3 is TGTGCCAGCAGTCACCAAAGACTAGCGGGAGGCACAGATGCGCAGTATTTT. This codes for CASSHQRLAGGTDAQYF.

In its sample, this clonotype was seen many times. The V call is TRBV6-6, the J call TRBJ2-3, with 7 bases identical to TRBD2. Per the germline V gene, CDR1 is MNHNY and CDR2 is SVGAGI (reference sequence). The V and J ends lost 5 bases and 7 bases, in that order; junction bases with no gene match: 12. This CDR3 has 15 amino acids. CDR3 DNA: TGTGCCAGCAGTGCCGGACTAGAACCGGGGCATACGCAGTATTTT. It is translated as CASSAGLEPGHTQYF.

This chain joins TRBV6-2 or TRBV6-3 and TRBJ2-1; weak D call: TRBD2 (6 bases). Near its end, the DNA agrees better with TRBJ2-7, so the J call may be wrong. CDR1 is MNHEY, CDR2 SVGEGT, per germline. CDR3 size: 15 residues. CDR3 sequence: CASREGRFSYNEQYF. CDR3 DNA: TGTGCCAGCAGGGAGGGCAGATTTTCCTACAATGAGCAGTACTTC.

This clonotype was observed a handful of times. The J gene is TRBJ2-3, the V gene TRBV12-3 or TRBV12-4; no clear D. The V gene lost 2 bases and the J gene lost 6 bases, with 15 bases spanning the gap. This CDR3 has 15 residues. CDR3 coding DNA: TGTGCCAGCAGTTTATTTAGCCCCGAGGTGGATACGCAGTATTTT. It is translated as CASSLFSPEVDTQYF.

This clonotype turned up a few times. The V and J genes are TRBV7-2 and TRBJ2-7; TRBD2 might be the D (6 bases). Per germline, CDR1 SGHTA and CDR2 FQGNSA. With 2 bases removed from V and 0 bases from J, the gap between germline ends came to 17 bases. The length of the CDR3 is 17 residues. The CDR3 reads CASSLSGSPRSSYEQYF. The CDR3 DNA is TGTGCCAGCAGCTTATCCGGGAGTCCGAGGAGCTCCTACGAGCAGTACTTC.

The CDR3 nucleotides are TGCAGTGCTAGAGGGACGATCTACGAGCAGTACTTC. It translates to CSARGTIYEQYF. This chain connects TRBV20-1 to TRBJ2-7, with D uncertain. Germline V gene lookup returns CDR1 DFQATT and CDR2 SNEGSKA (reference sequence). Trimming shortened V by 1 base and J by 3 bases, and 7 bases separated the two germline ends. CDR3 length: 12 amino acids.